The subject of this entry is one TCR beta chain. Its target is unknown. These data are taken from a study of T cell responses to AZD1222 COVID-19 vaccine. Study summary: Investigators merged groups given second doses at roughly 4 or roughly 12 weeks. Study-level findings and limits: Vaccine-associated CD4 TCRs ranged over spike, dominating at 160-218 and 743-854.

The CDR3 length is 14 residues. The V gene lost 6 bases and the J gene lost 4 bases, with 12 bases spanning the gap. The germline V gene encodes CDR1 SGHNT and CDR2 YENEEA. Generated by immunoSEQ multiplex PCR, the TCRdb table keeps only in-frame clones and is missing some. The profile shows 100,000 or so clones, 70% to 90% of them singletons. Sequences were derived from peripheral blood, sampled on day 0 of AZD1222 vaccination. The source is an adult in good health. The V call is TRBV11-3, the J call TRBJ2-2; D is ambiguous. Here the CDR3 reads CASRQRRGTGELFF. The DNA for the CDR3 is TGTGCCAGCAGACAGAGACGAGGCACCGGGGAGCTGTTTTTT.